The present entry profiles one T cell receptor (beta chain) with its context. Its antigen is not known. This specimen comes from a study of yellow fever vaccine responses in identical twins. Whole-study findings and limits: The T cell response to vaccination in identical twins was reportedly partly convergent and partly personalized.

TCRdb itself ran the RT-PCR reads through MiXCR, one entry per CDR3 protein. The sample records about 23,000 distinct CDR3 sequences, roughly 80% being singletons. The CDR3 extends over 13 amino acids. In germline, CDR1 is DFQATT, CDR2 SNEGSKA (reference sequence). V was trimmed by 0 bases and J by 4 bases, leaving 9 bases between them. This chain connects TRBV20-1 to TRBJ2-5, with D possibly being TRBD2 (5 bases). The material was T cells from blood (PBMCs), unsorted or a sorted subset (not recorded which), obtained before or after yellow fever vaccination (not recorded which). This sequence was found in a young woman who received the yellow fever vaccine. The CDR3 DNA follows: TGCAGTGCTAGAGATCCGGGGTTAGAGACCCAGTACTTC. Translation gives CSARDPGLETQYF.